The clone carrying this T cell receptor (beta chain) was counted a single time. This record belongs to a study of shared clonotypes between healthy human individuals. Germline lookup yields CDR1 ENHRY and CDR2 SYGVKD. V was clipped by 6 bases and J by 2 bases, with 11 bases between them. This CDR3 is built from 14 residues. Only in-frame clones appear in the TCRdb table, and some are missing; sequencing was by immunoSEQ multiplex PCR. Seen here are around 550,000 clones, about 96% observed once, and the top ten hold approximately 0.06%. The source of this sequence is a woman between 25 and 40 years old in good health. Specimen: naive CD4+ T cells sorted from blood. The subset here: CD45RA+ positively selected. The chain is built from TRBV10-3 and TRBJ1-5, with a tentative D call TRBD1 (6 bases). The CDR3 bases are TGTGCCATCAGGGCAGGGGACCGCAATCAGCCCCAGCATTTT. Protein product: CAIRAGDRNQPQHF.